These 17 T cell receptor beta chains were all obtained from the same sample, sequenced in a study of beta chain features in type 1 diabetes. The authors reverse transcribed all of the isolated RNA, so sequencing captured expressed TCRB transcripts. Sequencing used immunoSEQ multiplex PCR; TCRdb keeps in-frame clones, though not all of them. The sample yields 450,000 to 550,000 clones, 30% seen once. The material sequenced was naive CD4+ T cells from blood. The receptor set was obtained from a man aged 18 to 30 in good health.

The table lists this clone with a count of one. The chain couples TRBV28 to TRBJ2-7; weak D call: TRBD1 (5 bases). From germline, CDR1 is MDHEN and CDR2 SYDVKM. V dropped 6 bases and J dropped 3 bases, with 9 bases sitting between them. The CDR3 covers 12 residues. The CDR3 region has the DNA TGTGCCAGCAGCCAGACAGTCTACGAGCAGTACTTC. This sequence encodes CASSQTVYEQYF.

A few counts support this clone. The gene calls are TRBV2 and TRBJ2-3; 11 bases align to TRBD2. V lost 11 bases to trimming and J lost 2 bases; unmatched junction nucleotides: 12. Germline-derived CDR1 and CDR2 are SNHLY and FYNNEI. The CDR3 contains 16 residues. CDR3 nucleotide sequence: TGTGCCGCCTCCCGGGAACTAGCGGGAGTCACAGATACGCAGTATTTT. This codes for CAASRELAGVTDTQYF.

The rearrangement uses TRBV27 and TRBJ2-2; D possibly matches TRBD1 or TRBD2 (5 bases each). The CDR3 totals 15 residues. Looked up from germline, CDR1 is MNHEY and CDR2 is SMNVEV (reference sequence). The V gene lost 8 bases and the J gene lost 6 bases, with 19 bases spanning the gap. For the CDR3, the DNA is TGTGCCAGCGGCTTCGGGACCATCCTGGCCGGGGAGCTGTTTTTT. Translating gives CASGFGTILAGELFF.

This chain connects TRBV19 to TRBJ2-1; TRBD2 matches 10 bases. There are 15 residues in the CDR3. J was trimmed by 9 bases and V by 4 bases; bases with no gene match: 9. Germline V gene data show CDR1 as LNHDA and CDR2 as SQIVND (reference sequence). CDR3: CASSSLASGSGEQFF. For the CDR3, the DNA is TGTGCCAGTAGTAGCCTGGCTAGCGGGAGCGGTGAGCAGTTCTTC. Supplemented by reference TRBV19 and TRBJ2-1, the full variable domain reads DGGITQSPKYLFRKEGQNVTLSCEQNLNHDAMYWYRQDPGQGLRLIYYSQIVNDFQKGDIAEGYSVSREKKESFPLTVTSAQKNPTAFYLCASSSLASGSGEQFFGPGTRLTVL.

The CDR3 sequence is CAWSRTVGQGAETQYF. Written as DNA, the CDR3 is TGTGCCTGGAGCCGTACGGTGGGGCAGGGGGCTGAGACCCAGTACTTC. The chain combines TRBV30 with TRBJ2-5, with TRBD1 matching over 8 bases. Looked up from germline, CDR1 is GTSNPN and CDR2 is SVGIG (reference sequence). After removal of 3 bases from V and 5 bases from J, the junction contained 14 bases not matched to a gene. This CDR3 spans 16 amino acids.

The gene calls are TRBV5-1 and TRBJ2-3; TRBD2 aligns across 14 bases. V lost 4 bases, J lost 4 bases, and 8 bases stayed unmatched. CDR1 is SGHRS and CDR2 is YFSETQ in the germline V gene. The CDR3 length is 17 residues. CDR3 nucleotides: TGCGCCAGCAGCCCCGGACCGGGACTAGCGGGAGCAGATACGCAGTATTTT. Its protein product is CASSPGPGLAGADTQYF.

This rearrangement joins TRBV6-5 to TRBJ2-2; TRBD1 is a possible D gene (6 bases). CDR1 is MNHEY, CDR2 SVGAGI, per germline. Trimming stripped 2 bases from V and 4 bases from J, with 11 bases between. The length of the CDR3 is 15 residues. The CDR3 sequence: CASSYRTGLTGELFF. In DNA form, the CDR3 reads TGTGCCAGCAGTTACCGCACAGGGCTCACCGGGGAGCTGTTTTTT.

The CDR3 DNA reads TGCGCCAGCAGGTTAACTAGCGAGTTCGCCTACGAGCAGTACTTC. The encoded protein is CASRLTSEFAYEQYF. V and J are TRBV4-1 and TRBJ2-7; 7 bases fit TRBD2. The germline V gene has CDR1 MGHRA and CDR2 YSYEKL. The J segment lost 2 bases and the V segment lost 6 bases, leaving 10 bases of the junction unmatched. CDR3 length: 15 amino acids.

This sequence joins TRBV28 and TRBJ2-3; 10 bases map to TRBD2. There are 17 residues in the CDR3. The trim removed 3 bases at V and 1 base at J, leaving 7 bases unmatched. Germline assignment: CDR1 MDHEN and CDR2 SYDVKM. CDR3 region: CASSLSSGRTGTDTQYF. CDR3 nucleotides: TGTGCCAGCAGTTTGTCTAGCGGGAGAACTGGCACAGATACGCAGTATTTT. The full variable domain, with the rest looked up from reference TRBV28 and TRBJ2-3, is DVKVTQSSRYLVKRTGEKVFLECVQDMDHENMFWYRQDPGLGLRLIYFSYDVKMKEKGDIPEGYSVSREKKERFSLILESASTNQTSMYLCASSLSSGRTGTDTQYFGPGTRLTVL.

The chain has TRBV5-1 and TRBJ2-3; D might be TRBD2 (5 bases). The V end lost 0 bases, the J end lost 8 bases, and 13 bases lay between the germline ends. The CDR3 totals 14 residues. Germline CDR1 and CDR2: SGHRS and YFSETQ. In DNA, the CDR3 is TGCGCCAGCAGCTTGGCCGGGGATGATGTTACGCAGTATTTT. Translated, it gives CASSLAGDDVTQYF.

The genes are TRBV7-6 and TRBJ1-2, with D unresolved. With 2 bases removed from V and 7 bases from J, the gap between germline ends came to 17 bases. CDR1 is SGHVS and CDR2 is FNYEAQ in the germline V gene. CDR3 length equals 15 residues. The DNA of the CDR3 is TGTGCCAGCAGCTTATATGACTTGTCGGAGGGTGGCTACACCTTC. Translation gives CASSLYDLSEGGYTF.

This clone has only a few counts. The gene calls are TRBV4-1 and TRBJ2-5, with 9 bases fitting TRBD1. Germline trimming cut 3 bases from V and 2 bases from J; bases unmatched to any gene: 4. The CDR3 covers 15 residues. CDR1 is MGHRA, CDR2 YSYEKL, per germline. The CDR3 region is CASSQWTGVQETQYF. As DNA, the CDR3 is TGCGCCAGCAGCCAGTGGACAGGGGTTCAAGAGACCCAGTACTTC.

The V and J genes are TRBV30 and TRBJ2-6; D unclear. The CDR3 spans 15 residues. V was pared by 0 bases and J by 0 bases, with 6 bases between. Germline-derived CDR1 and CDR2 are GTSNPN and SVGIG (reference sequence). CDR3 nucleotide sequence: TGTGCCTGGAGTGTCGGCAGCTCTGGGGCCAACGTCCTGACTTTC. Its translation: CAWSVGSSGANVLTF.

This chain joins TRBV5-4 and TRBJ2-3; no clear D. CDR3 length: 13 amino acids. Germline values: CDR1 SGHNT, CDR2 YYREEE (reference sequence). V dropped 3 bases and J dropped 1 base, with 6 bases sitting between them. This chain's CDR3 is CASSSSGTDTQYF. As DNA, the CDR3 is TGTGCCAGCAGCTCGTCCGGCACAGATACGCAGTATTTT.

This chain links TRBV10-3 with TRBJ2-5; TRBD1 matches 8 bases. Losses at the gene ends were 9 bases for V and 4 bases for J; bases not matched to a gene: 4. Germline CDR1 is ENHRY and CDR2 is SYGVKD. The CDR3 covers 12 residues. The DNA of the CDR3 is TGTGCCATGGGGACAGGAGGAGAGACCCAGTACTTC. It encodes CAMGTGGETQYF.

The chain uses TRBV27 and TRBJ2-4; maybe TRBD1 (5 bases). This CDR3 is built from 14 residues. The germline V gene has CDR1 MNHEY and CDR2 SMNVEV (reference sequence). The ends were cut back, 2 bases at V and 8 bases at J, with 13 bases in the middle. This CDR3 is CASSLRRQLDIQYF. In DNA form, the CDR3 reads TGTGCCAGCAGTTTAAGAAGACAGCTAGACATTCAGTACTTC.

Concerning this clone: This CDR3 is also generated by other DNA sequences in the sample. This rearrangement joins TRBV18 to TRBJ2-3; D call uncertain. Germline lookup yields CDR1 KGHSH and CDR2 LQKENI. This CDR3 contains 13 residues. V lost 3 bases to trimming and J lost 0 bases, with 4 bases between them. CDR3 DNA sequence: TGTGCCAGCTCACCCTCTAGCACAGATACGCAGTATTTT. This encodes CASSPSSTDTQYF. Based on the CDR3 plus reference TRBV18 and TRBJ2-3, the full variable domain is NAGVMQNPRHLVRRRGQEARLRCSPMKGHSHVYWYRQLPEEGLKFMVYLQKENIIDESGMPKERFSAEFPKEGPSILRIQQVVRGDSAAYFCASSPSSTDTQYFGPGTRLTVL.